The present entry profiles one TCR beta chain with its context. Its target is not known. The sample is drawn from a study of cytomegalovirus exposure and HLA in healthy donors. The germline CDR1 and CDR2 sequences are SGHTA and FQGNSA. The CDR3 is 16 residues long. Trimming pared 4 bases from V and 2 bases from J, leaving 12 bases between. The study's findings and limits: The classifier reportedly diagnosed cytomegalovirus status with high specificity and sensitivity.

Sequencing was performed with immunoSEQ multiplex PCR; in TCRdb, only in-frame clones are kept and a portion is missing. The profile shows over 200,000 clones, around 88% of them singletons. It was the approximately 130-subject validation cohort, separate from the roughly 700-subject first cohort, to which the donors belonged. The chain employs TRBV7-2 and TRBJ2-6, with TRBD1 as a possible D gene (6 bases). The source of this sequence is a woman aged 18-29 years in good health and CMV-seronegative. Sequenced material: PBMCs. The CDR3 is CASSSPDRTGANVLTF. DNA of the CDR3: TGTGCCAGCAGCTCCCCCGACAGGACTGGGGCCAACGTCCTGACTTTC.